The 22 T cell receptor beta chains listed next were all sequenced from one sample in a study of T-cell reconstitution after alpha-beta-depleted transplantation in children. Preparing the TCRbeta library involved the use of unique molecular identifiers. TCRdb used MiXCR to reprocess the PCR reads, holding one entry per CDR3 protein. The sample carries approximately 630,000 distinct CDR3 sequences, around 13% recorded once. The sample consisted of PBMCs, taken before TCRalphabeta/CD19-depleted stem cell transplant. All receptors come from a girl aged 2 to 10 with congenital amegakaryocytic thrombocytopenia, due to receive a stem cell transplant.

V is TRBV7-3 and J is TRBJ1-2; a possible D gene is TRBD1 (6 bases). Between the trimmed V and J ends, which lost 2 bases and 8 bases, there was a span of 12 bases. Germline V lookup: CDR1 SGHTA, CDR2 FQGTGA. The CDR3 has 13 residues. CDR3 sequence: CASSLLGGQGYTF. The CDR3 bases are TGTGCCAGCAGCTTACTGGGGGGCCAGGGCTACACCTTC.

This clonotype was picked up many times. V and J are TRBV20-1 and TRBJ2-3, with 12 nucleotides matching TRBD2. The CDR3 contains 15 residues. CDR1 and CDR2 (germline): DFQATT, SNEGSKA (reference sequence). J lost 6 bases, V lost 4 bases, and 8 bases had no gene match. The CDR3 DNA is TGCAGTGCTACTTCTAGCGGGAGGGCCGGGGATACGCAGTATTTT. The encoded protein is CSATSSGRAGDTQYF.

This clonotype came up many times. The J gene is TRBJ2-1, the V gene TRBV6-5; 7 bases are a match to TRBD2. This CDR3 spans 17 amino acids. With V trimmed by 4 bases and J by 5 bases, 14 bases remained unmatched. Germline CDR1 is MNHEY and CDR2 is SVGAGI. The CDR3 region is CASSSRLATILNNEQFF. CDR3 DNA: TGTGCCAGCAGTTCACGACTAGCAACCATACTTAACAATGAGCAGTTCTTC.

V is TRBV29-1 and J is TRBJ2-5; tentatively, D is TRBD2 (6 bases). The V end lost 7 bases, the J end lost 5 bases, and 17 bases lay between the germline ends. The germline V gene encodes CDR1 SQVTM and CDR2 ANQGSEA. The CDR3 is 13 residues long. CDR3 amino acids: CSGNTGGEETQYF. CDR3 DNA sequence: TGCAGCGGCAACACCGGGGGTGAGGAGACCCAGTACTTC.

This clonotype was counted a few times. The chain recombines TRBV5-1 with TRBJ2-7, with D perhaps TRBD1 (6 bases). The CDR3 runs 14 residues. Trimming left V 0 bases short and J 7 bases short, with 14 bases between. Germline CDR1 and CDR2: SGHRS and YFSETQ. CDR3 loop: CASSLEQGRNEQYF. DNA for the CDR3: TGCGCCAGCAGCTTGGAACAGGGTAGGAATGAGCAGTACTTC.

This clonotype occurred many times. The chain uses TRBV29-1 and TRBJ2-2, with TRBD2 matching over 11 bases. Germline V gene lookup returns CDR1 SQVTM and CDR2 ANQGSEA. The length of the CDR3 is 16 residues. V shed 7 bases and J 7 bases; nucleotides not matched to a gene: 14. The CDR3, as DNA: TGCAGCGCCTCTAGTCTTAGCGGGAGGGCTGTCGGGGAGCTGTTTTTT. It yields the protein CSASSLSGRAVGELFF.

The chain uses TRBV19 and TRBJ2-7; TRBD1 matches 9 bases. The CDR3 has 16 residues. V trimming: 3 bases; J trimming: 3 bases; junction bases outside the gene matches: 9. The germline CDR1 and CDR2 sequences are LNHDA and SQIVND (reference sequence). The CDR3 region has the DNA TGTGCCAGTAGTATTGGAGCTACAGGGGGCTTCTACGAGCAGTACTTC. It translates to CASSIGATGGFYEQYF.

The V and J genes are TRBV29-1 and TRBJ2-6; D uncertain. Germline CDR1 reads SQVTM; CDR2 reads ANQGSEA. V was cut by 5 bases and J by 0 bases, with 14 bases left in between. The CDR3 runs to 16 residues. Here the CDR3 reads CSVLSFIDSGANVLTF. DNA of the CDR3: TGCAGCGTTCTCAGTTTCATCGACTCTGGGGCCAACGTCCTGACTTTC.

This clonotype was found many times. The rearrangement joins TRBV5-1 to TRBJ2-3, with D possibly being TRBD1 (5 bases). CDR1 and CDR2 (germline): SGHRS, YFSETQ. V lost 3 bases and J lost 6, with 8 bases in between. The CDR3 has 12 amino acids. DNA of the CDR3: TGCGCCAGCAGCTACGCAGGGGATACGCAGTATTTT. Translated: CASSYAGDTQYF.

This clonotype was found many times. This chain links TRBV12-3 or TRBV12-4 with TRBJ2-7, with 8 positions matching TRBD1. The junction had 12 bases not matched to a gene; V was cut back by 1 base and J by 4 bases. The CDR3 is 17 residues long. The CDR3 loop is CASSLGVDRVSPYEQYF. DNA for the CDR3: TGTGCCAGCAGTTTAGGTGTGGACAGGGTATCCCCATACGAGCAGTACTTC.

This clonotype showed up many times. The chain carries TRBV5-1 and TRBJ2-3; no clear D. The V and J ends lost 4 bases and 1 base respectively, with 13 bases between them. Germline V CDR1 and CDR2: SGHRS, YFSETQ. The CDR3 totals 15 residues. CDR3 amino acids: CASSPTTSGTDTQYF. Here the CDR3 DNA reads TGCGCCAGCAGCCCGACCACGTCTGGCACAGATACGCAGTATTTT.

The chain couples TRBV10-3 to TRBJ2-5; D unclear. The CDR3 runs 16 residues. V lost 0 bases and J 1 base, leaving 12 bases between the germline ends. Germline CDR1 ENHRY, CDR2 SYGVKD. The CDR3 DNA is TGTGCCATCAGTGAGTCGAGGATTCGTAGCCAAGAGACCCAGTACTTC. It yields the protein CAISESRIRSQETQYF.

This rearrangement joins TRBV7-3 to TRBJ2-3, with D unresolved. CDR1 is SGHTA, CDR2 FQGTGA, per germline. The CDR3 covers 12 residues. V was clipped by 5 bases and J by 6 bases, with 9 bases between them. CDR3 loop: CASSTKLDTQYF. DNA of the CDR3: TGTGCCAGCAGCACGAAGTTGGATACGCAGTATTTT.

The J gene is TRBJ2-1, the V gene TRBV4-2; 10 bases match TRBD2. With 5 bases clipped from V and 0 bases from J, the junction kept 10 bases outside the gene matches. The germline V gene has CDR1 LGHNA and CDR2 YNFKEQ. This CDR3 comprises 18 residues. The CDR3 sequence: CASSELLAGTSSYNEQFF. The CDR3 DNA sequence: TGTGCCAGCAGCGAGCTACTAGCGGGGACGAGCTCCTACAATGAGCAGTTCTTC.

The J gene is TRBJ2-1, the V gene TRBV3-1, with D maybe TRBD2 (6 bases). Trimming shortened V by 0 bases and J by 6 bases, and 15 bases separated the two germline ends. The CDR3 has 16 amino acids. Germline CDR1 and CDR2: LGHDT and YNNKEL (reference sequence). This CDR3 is CASSQDPRGDFNEQFF. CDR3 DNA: TGTGCCAGCAGCCAAGATCCGCGGGGAGACTTCAATGAGCAGTTCTTC.

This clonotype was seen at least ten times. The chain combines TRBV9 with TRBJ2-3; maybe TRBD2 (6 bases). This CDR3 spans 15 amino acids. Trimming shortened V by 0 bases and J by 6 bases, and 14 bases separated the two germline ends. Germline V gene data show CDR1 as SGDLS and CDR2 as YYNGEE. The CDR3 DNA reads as TGTGCCAGCAGCGTAGCACGGGAGCCAGGGGATACGCAGTATTTT. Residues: CASSVAREPGDTQYF.

As DNA, the CDR3 is TGCGCCAGCAGCCAAATTGATTACAACGGGGAGCTGTTTTTT. Residues: CASSQIDYNGELFF. The chain carries TRBV5-1 and TRBJ2-2; no clear D gene. V gave up 4 bases and J gave up 7 bases, with 14 bases separating them. The germline gives CDR1 SGHRS, CDR2 YFSETQ. This CDR3 region has 14 residues.

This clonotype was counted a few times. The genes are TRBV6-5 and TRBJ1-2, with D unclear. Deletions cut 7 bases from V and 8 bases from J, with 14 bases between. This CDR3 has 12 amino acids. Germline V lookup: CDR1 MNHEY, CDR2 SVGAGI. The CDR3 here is CASTMGSGGYTF. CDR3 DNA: TGTGCCAGCACCATGGGGTCGGGAGGCTACACCTTC.

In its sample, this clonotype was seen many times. The CDR3 reads CSARSGGLAVTDTQYF. The CDR3 DNA is TGCAGTGCTAGAAGTGGGGGGCTAGCGGTCACAGATACGCAGTATTTT. J is TRBJ2-3 and V is TRBV20-1; D may be TRBD2 (7 bases). CDR3 length: 16 residues. V was pared by 2 bases and J by 2 bases, with 17 bases between. Germline CDR1 DFQATT, CDR2 SNEGSKA (reference sequence).

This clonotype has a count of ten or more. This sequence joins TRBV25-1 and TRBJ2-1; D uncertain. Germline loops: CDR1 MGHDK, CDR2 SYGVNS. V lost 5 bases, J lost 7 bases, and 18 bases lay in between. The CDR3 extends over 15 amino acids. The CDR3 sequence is CASSHRGPEINEQFF. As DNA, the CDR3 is TGTGCCAGCAGTCATCGTGGACCTGAAATAAATGAGCAGTTCTTC. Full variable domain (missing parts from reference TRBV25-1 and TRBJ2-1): EADIYQTPRYLVIGTGKKITLECSQTMGHDKMYWYQQDPGMELHLIHYSYGVNSTEKGDLSSESTVSRIRTEHFPLTLESARPSHTSQYLCASSHRGPEINEQFFGPGTRLTVL.

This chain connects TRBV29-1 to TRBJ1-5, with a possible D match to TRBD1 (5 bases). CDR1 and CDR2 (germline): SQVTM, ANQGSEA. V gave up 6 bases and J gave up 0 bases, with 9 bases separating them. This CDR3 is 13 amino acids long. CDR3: CSVADSSNQPQHF. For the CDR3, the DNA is TGCAGCGTCGCCGACAGTAGCAATCAGCCCCAGCATTTT. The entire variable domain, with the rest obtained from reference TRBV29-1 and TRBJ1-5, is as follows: SAVISQKPSRDICQRGTSLTIQCQVDSQVTMMFWYRQQPGQSLTLIATANQGSEATYESGFVIDKFPISRPNLTFSTLTVSNMSPEDSSIYLCSVADSSNQPQHFGDGTRLSIL.

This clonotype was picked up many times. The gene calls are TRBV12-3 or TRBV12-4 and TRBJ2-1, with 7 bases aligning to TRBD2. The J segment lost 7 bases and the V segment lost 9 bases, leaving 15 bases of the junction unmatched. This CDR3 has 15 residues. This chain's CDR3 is CASCRGGREDNEQFF. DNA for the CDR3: TGTGCCAGTTGCCGGGGAGGTCGGGAGGATAATGAGCAGTTCTTC.